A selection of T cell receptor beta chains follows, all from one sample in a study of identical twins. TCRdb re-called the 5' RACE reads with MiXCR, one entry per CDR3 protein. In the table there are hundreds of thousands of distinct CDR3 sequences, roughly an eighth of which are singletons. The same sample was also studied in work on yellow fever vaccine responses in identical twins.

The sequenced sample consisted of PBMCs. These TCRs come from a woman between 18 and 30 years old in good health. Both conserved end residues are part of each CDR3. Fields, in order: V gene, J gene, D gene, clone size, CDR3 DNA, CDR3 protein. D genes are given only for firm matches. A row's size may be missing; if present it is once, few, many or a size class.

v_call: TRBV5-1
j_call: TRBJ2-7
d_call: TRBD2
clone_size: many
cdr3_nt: TGCGCCAGCAGCTTGATTTCTACTAGCGGGAGAACCGGGGGCGAGCAGTACTTC
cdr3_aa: CASSLISTSGRTGGEQYF

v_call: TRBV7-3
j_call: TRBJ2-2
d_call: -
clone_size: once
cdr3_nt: TGTGCCAGCAGCTTAGTTGTGGGGAGCACCGGGGAGCTGTTTTTT
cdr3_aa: CASSLVVGSTGELFF

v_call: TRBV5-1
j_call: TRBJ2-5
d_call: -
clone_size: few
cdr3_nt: TGCGCCAGCAGCCTTTCACTCGGGACCCCATCTGTGTACTTC
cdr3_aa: CASSLSLGTPSVYF

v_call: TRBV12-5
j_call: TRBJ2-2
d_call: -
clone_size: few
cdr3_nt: TGTGCTAGTGGCCGACAGACAGGGAACACCGGGGAGCTGTTTTTT
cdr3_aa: CASGRQTGNTGELFF

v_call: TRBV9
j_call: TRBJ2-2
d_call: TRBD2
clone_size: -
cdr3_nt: TGTGCCAGCAGCGTCACTAGCGGGAGCACCGGGGAGCTGTTTTTT
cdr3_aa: CASSVTSGSTGELFF

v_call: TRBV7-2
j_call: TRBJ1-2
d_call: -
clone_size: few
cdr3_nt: TGTGCCAGCAGCGCGGGACAACCTGGCTACACCTTC
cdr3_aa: CASSAGQPGYTF

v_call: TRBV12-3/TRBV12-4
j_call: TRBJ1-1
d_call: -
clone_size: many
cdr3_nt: TGTGCCAGCAGTATAGGGACGGTTAACACTGAAGCTTTCTTT
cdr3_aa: CASSIGTVNTEAFF

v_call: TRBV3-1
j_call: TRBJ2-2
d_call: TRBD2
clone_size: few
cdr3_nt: TGTGCCAGCAGAGCGGGGGGGCTAGACACCGGGGAGCTGTTTTTT
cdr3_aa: CASRAGGLDTGELFF

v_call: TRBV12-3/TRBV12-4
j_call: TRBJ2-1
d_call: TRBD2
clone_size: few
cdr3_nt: TGTGCCACCCACACCGGGACTAGCGGATACAATGAGCAGTTCTTC
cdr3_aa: CATHTGTSGYNEQFF

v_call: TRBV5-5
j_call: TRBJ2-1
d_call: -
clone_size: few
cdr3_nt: TGTGCCAGCAGTCCTTGGCGTACCCCCTACAATGAGCAGTTCTTC
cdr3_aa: CASSPWRTPYNEQFF

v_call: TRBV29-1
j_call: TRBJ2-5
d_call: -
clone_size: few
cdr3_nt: TGCAGCGTCGCGGCCTCGCAAGAGACCCAGTACTTC
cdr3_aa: CSVAASQETQYF

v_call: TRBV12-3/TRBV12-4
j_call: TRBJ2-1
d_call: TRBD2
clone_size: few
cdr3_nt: TGTGCCAGCAGCACCCGGACTAGCGGAGGGAATGAGCAGTTCTTC
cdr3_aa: CASSTRTSGGNEQFF

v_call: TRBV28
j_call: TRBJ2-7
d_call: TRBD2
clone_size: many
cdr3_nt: TGTGCCAGCGGAAGAGGGACTAGCGGGTCCTACGAGCAGTACTTC
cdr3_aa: CASGRGTSGSYEQYF

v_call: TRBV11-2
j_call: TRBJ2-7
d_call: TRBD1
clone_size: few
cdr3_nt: TGTGCCAGCAACCTTTGGACAGGGGCCTCCTACGAGCAGTACTTC
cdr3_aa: CASNLWTGASYEQYF

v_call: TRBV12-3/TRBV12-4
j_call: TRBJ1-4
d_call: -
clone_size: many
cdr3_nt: TGTGCCAGCAGTTTCGGGCTGGGCAAACTGTTTTTT
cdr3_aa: CASSFGLGKLFF

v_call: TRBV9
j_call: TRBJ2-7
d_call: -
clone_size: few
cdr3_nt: TGTGCCAGCAGCGTAGAGCAGGGGGGAAACGAGCAGTACTTC
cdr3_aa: CASSVEQGGNEQYF

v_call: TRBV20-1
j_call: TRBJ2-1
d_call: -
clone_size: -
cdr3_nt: TGCAGTGCTCAGACAGGCAAGTTGGAGCAGTTCTTC
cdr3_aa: CSAQTGKLEQFF

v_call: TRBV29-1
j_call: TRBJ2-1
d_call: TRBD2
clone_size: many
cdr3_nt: TGCAGCGTTGAAGGGACTAGCGGGAGCTCCTACAATGAGCAGTTCTTC
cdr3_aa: CSVEGTSGSSYNEQFF

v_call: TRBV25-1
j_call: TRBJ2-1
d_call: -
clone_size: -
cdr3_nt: TGTGCCAGCAGTGATTCGGGGGTGGTGCAGTTCTTC
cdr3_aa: CASSDSGVVQFF

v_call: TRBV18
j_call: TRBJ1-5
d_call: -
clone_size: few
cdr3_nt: TGTGCCAGCTCATTCCGCAGGGTGATGATGGGCAATCAGCCCCAGCATTTT
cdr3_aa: CASSFRRVMMGNQPQHF

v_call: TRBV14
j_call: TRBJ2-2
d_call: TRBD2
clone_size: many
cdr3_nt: TGTGCCAGCAGGTCTAGCGGGGCCACCGGGGAGCTGTTTTTT
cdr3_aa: CASRSSGATGELFF

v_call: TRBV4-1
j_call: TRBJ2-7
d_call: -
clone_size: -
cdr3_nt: TGCGCCAGCAGCCTTGCCAGGGTAGGGTACGAGCAGTACTTC
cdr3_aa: CASSLARVGYEQYF

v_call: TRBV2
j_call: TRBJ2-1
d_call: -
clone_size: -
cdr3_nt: TGTGCCAGCAGTGCCCCGGACGCCTACAATGAGCAGTTCTTC
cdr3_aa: CASSAPDAYNEQFF

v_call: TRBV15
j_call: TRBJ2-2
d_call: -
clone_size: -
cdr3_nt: TGTGCCACCAGCAGAGCTACCGTGAGGGAGCTGTTTTTT
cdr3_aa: CATSRATVRELFF

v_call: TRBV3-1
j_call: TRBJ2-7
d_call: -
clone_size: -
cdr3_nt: TGTGCCAGCAGCCAAGAACAGCCGGGGGCTTGGCAGTACTTC
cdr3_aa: CASSQEQPGAWQYF

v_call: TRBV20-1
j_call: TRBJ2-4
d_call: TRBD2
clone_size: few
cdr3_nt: TGCAGTGCTAGAGCCCCGGGGACTAACGAGTACTTC
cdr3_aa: CSARAPGTNEYF

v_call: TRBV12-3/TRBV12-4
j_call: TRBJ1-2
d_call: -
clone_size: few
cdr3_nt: TGTGCCAGCAGTATAGGACAGCTCTATGGCTACACCTTC
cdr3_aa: CASSIGQLYGYTF

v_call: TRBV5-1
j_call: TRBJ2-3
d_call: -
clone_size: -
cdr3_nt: TGCGCCAGCAGCCGTGCCCTGGGTTTCAATACGCAGTATTTT
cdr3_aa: CASSRALGFNTQYF

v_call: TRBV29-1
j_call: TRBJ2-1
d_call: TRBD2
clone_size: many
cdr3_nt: TGCAGCACACTAGCGGGGGCATACGGTGAGCAGTTCTTC
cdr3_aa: CSTLAGAYGEQFF

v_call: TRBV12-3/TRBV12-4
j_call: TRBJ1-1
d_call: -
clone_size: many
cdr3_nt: TGTGCCAGCAGTGGGGTGTGGATTATGAACACTGAAGCTTTCTTT
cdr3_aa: CASSGVWIMNTEAFF

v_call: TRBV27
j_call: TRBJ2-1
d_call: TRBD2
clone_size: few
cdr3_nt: TGTGCCAGCATTCCCATAGCGGGGGGGAGGTACAATGAGCAGTTCTTC
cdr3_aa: CASIPIAGGRYNEQFF

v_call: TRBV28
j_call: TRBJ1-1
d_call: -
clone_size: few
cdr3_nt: TGTGCCAGCACCTTAACACCCCAGGGACTTTTCACTGAAGCTTTCTTT
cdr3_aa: CASTLTPQGLFTEAFF

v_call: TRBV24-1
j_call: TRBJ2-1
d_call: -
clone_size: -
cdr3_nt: TGTGCCACCAGTGACACCGTTGGAAGCTCCTACAATGAGCAGTTCTTC
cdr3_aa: CATSDTVGSSYNEQFF

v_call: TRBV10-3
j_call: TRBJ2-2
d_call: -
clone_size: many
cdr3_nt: TGTGCCATCAGTGAGCCCTGGGGACCACTTAACGCCGGGGAGCTGTTTTTT
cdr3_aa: CAISEPWGPLNAGELFF

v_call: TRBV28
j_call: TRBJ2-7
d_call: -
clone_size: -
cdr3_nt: TGTGCCAGCCAACCGACACCCCCCTACGAGCAGTACTTC
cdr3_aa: CASQPTPPYEQYF

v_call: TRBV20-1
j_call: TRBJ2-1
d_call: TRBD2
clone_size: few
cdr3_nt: TGCAGTGCTAGACTAGCGGGAGTTAAAAATGAGCAGTTCTTC
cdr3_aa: CSARLAGVKNEQFF

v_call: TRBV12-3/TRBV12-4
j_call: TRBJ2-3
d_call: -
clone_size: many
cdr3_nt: TGTGCCAGCAGCCCGGAGGGCGGCACAGATACGCAGTATTTT
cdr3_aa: CASSPEGGTDTQYF

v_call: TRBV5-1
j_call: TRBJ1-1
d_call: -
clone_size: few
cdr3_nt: TGCGCCAGCAGAAGAATGGGGGCGATCACTGAAGCTTTCTTT
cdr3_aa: CASRRMGAITEAFF

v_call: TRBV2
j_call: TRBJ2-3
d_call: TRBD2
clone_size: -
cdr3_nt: TGTGCCAGCAGTGCTACTAGCGGACCCCCTTTGGATACGCAGTATTTT
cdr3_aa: CASSATSGPPLDTQYF

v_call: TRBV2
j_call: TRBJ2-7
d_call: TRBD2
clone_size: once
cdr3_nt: TGTGCCAGCAGTGAAAGACTAGCGGGACTAAACTCCTACGAGCAGTACTTC
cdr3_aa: CASSERLAGLNSYEQYF

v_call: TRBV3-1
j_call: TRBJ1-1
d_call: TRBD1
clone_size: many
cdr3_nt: TGTGCCAGCAGCCATTCCGACAGGGTAAACACTGAAGCTTTCTTT
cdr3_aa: CASSHSDRVNTEAFF

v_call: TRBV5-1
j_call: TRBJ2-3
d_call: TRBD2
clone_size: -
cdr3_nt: TGCGCCAGCAGAAACGACATAATAGCGGGAGTACGGATAGATACGCAGTATTTT
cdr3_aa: CASRNDIIAGVRIDTQYF

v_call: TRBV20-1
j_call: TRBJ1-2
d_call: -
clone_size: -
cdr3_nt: TGCAGTGCTGTTCCACCCGGGACCCAGGGTCAAGGGGATGGCTACACCTTC
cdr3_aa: CSAVPPGTQGQGDGYTF

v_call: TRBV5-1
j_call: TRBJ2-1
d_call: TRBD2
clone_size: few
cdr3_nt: TGCGCCAGCAGTCGGACTAGCGGGGCACTTTTTTACAATGAGCAGTTCTTC
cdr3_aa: CASSRTSGALFYNEQFF

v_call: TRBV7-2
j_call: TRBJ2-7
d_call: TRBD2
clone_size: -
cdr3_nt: TGTGCCAGCAGCTTTCATTTTCGGGGGGACTACGAGCAGTACTTC
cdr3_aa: CASSFHFRGDYEQYF

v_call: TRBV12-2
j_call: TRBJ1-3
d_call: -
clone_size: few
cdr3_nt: TGTGCAAGTCGCTTTCAAAGACAGGGGACTGGAAACACCATATATTTT
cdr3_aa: CASRFQRQGTGNTIYF

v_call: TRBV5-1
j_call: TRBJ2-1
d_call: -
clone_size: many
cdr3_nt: TGCGCCAGCAGCTTGGAGGGGACTCGCTCCTACAATGAGCAGTTCTTC
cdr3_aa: CASSLEGTRSYNEQFF

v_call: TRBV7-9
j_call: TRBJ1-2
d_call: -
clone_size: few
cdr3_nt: TGTGCCAGCAGCTTAGGAGGAGGACCCACCTATGGCTACACCTTC
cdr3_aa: CASSLGGGPTYGYTF

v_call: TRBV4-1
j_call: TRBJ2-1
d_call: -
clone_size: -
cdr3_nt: TGCGCCAGCAGCCAAGTCCCCCCTGGGGGGAGGACCTACAATGAGCAGTTCTTC
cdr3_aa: CASSQVPPGGRTYNEQFF

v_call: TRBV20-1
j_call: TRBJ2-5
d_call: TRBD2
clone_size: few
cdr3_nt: TGCAGTGCTAGAGATTGGCTAGCGGGAGAGACCCAGTACTTC
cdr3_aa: CSARDWLAGETQYF

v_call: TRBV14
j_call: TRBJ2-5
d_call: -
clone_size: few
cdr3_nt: TGTGCCAGCAGCCAAGGGGCGCGGACCCAGTACTTC
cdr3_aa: CASSQGARTQYF

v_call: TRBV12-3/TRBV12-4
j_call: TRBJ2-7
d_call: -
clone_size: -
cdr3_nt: TGTGCCAGCAGTTTAGGGGTCGGGAGCTCCTACGAGCAGTACTTC
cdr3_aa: CASSLGVGSSYEQYF

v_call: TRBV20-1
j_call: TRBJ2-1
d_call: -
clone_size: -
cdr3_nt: TGCAGTGCTAGTAATTCGGCGGGGCCGGGCTCCTACAATGAGCAGTTCTTC
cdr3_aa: CSASNSAGPGSYNEQFF

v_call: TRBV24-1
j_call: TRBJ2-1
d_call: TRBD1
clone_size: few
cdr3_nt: TGTGCCACCAGTGATAACAGGGGTAATTACAATGAGCAGTTCTTC
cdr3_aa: CATSDNRGNYNEQFF

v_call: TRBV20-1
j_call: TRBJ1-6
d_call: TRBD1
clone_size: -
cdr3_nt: TGCAGTGCTCCCCGGACAGGGGCTAATTCACCCCTCCACTTT
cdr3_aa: CSAPRTGANSPLHF

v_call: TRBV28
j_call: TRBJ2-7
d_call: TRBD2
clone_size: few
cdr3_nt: TGTGCCAGCAGTACCCCGGGACTAGCGGAGCGGGGCGAGCAGTACTTC
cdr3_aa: CASSTPGLAERGEQYF

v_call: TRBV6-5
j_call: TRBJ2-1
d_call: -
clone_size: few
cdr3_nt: TGTGCCAGCAGTTACGCCCAGCGGTGGTACAATGAGCAGTTCTTC
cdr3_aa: CASSYAQRWYNEQFF

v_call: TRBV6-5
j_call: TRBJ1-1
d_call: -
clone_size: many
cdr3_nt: TGTGCCAGCAGTTATTCCCCACAGGGCACTGAAGCTTTCTTT
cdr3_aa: CASSYSPQGTEAFF